This TCR beta chain was recovered during a study of blood T cell repertoires in COVID-19. The germline V gene has CDR1 LGHDT and CDR2 YNNKEL (reference sequence). There are 12 residues in the CDR3. V lost 4 bases, J lost 6 bases, and 10 bases lay in between. Using immunoSEQ multiplex PCR, the repertoire was profiled, and TCRdb retains in-frame clones only, with some absent. The table records 270,000 or so clones, roughly 84% of them present only once. The sequenced sample was peripheral blood. The sequence derives from a woman aged 18-35 years with acute or convalescent COVID-19. This chain uses TRBV3-1 (or the pseudogene TRBV3-2) with TRBJ2-7; D is possibly TRBD1 (6 bases). The CDR3 DNA sequence: TGTGCCAGCAGCCGTGGGACACCCGAGCAGTACTTC. This gives the protein CASSRGTPEQYF.